The 30 T cell receptor beta chains reported below all come from one sample, sequenced in a study of T cell responses to AZD1222 COVID-19 vaccine. Sequencing was performed with immunoSEQ multiplex PCR; in TCRdb, only in-frame clones are kept and a portion is missing. The sample has about 150,000 clones, approximately 91% seen once. Source: peripheral blood, taken 28 days after the second AZD1222 dose. All receptors derive from an adult who received the AZD1222 COVID-19 vaccine.

Of note for this clone: One junction end does not reproduce the germline sequence, and a read error may be involved. This same CDR3 is encoded by further DNA sequences in the sample. The rearrangement uses TRBV12-3 or TRBV12-4 and TRBJ1-5; no definite D call. The CDR3 totals 13 residues. The CDR3 spells CASSLTLLQPQHF. CDR3 sequence (DNA): TGTGCCAGCAGTTTGACCCTCTTACAGCCCCAACATTTT.

The chain couples TRBV15 to TRBJ2-1, with 9 bases matching TRBD2. CDR3 length equals 13 residues. Trimming removed 8 bases from V and 4 bases from J; junction bases left unmatched: 3. Germline V gene lookup returns CDR1 LNHNV and CDR2 YYDKDF (reference sequence). CDR3: CATGSGGYNEQFF. CDR3 in DNA: TGTGCCACCGGTAGCGGGGGTTACAATGAGCAGTTCTTC.

The chain has TRBV7-3 and TRBJ2-7, with 11 bases identical to TRBD1. The V gene end was trimmed by 5 bases and the J gene end by 5 bases; junction bases not matched to a gene: 5. This CDR3 contains 14 residues. Germline V gene lookup returns CDR1 SGHTA and CDR2 FQGTGA. Written as DNA, the CDR3 is TGTGCCAGCAGCCCAGGGACAGGGGGTAACGAGCAGTACTTC. Its protein product is CASSPGTGGNEQYF.

This rearrangement joins TRBV7-9 to TRBJ1-5; no clear D. Germline V gives CDR1 SEHNR, CDR2 FQNEAQ (reference sequence). Trimming left V 4 bases short and J 4 bases short, with 14 bases between. This CDR3 is 15 amino acids long. The CDR3 region has the DNA TGTGCCAGCAGCTCCGACGACCCGGGAAATCAGCCCCAGCATTTT. Translating it yields CASSSDDPGNQPQHF.

The chain joins TRBV2 to TRBJ1-1, with TRBD1 matching 8 bases. Germline loops: CDR1 SNHLY, CDR2 FYNNEI. Unmatched junction bases numbered 8, after V lost 6 bases and J lost 2 bases. This CDR3 is 15 amino acids long. The CDR3 coding sequence is TGTGCCAGCAGGGAAAGAGACAGGGGCAACACTGAAGCTTTCTTT. As protein: CASRERDRGNTEAFF.

The chain employs TRBV6-5 and TRBJ2-7; TRBD1 matches at 9 bases. J gave up 3 bases and V 6 bases, and 6 bases lay outside the gene matches. The CDR3 runs 14 residues. CDR1 is MNHEY, CDR2 SVGAGI, per germline. Here the CDR3 DNA reads TGTGCCAGCAGATTCGACAGGGGGAGCTACGAGCAGTACTTC. Translating gives CASRFDRGSYEQYF.

This clone came up once. The chain uses TRBV5-5 and TRBJ2-1, with 8 bases fitting TRBD2. This CDR3 region has 19 residues. CDR1 and CDR2 (germline): SGHKS, YYEKEE (reference sequence). Trimming at V came to 0 bases and at J to 0 bases, leaving 11 bases not matched to a gene. The chain's CDR3 is CASSLAGLAGGSSYNEQFF. The CDR3 DNA reads TGTGCCAGCAGCTTGGCCGGTCTAGCGGGTGGCAGCTCCTACAATGAGCAGTTCTTC.

This rearrangement joins TRBV6-5 to TRBJ1-3; 9 nucleotides align to TRBD1. This CDR3 has 15 amino acids. Germline V gives CDR1 MNHEY, CDR2 SVGAGI. J was trimmed by 0 bases and V by 7 bases; bases with no gene match: 4. The CDR3 sequence: CASKTGGRSGNTIYF. For the CDR3, the DNA is TGTGCCAGCAAAACAGGGGGCCGCTCTGGAAACACCATATATTTT.

CDR3 amino acids: CASSTSAGGYNSPLHF. CDR3 nucleotide sequence: TGTGCCAGCAGCACCTCGGCAGGGGGCTATAATTCACCCCTCCACTTT. This chain uses TRBV7-6 with TRBJ1-6, with 7 bases identical to TRBD1. With 5 bases clipped from V and 3 bases from J, the junction kept 7 bases outside the gene matches. The CDR3 consists of 16 residues. Germline V lookup: CDR1 SGHVS, CDR2 FNYEAQ.

This clone was picked up one time. The chain couples TRBV6-5 to TRBJ2-7; 15 bases are a match to TRBD2. The CDR3 runs to 15 residues. Germline trimming cut 4 bases from V and 4 bases from J; bases unmatched to any gene: 2. Germline V gives CDR1 MNHEY, CDR2 SVGAGI. CDR3 protein: CASSSGTSGRYEQYF. DNA of the CDR3: TGTGCCAGCAGTTCCGGGACTAGCGGGAGGTACGAGCAGTACTTC.

This sequence joins TRBV25-1 and TRBJ1-3; D ambiguous. CDR1 and CDR2 (germline): MGHDK, SYGVNS. The CDR3 extends over 12 amino acids. V lost 8 bases and J 4 bases, leaving 9 bases between the germline ends. The CDR3 protein is CASGFQGNTIYF. The CDR3 nucleotides are TGTGCCAGCGGATTTCAGGGAAACACCATATATTTT.

The V and J genes are TRBV4-1 and TRBJ1-1; D gene unclear. Trimming took off 0 bases at V and 0 bases at J, with 11 bases between the two ends. Germline CDR1 reads MGHRA; CDR2 reads YSYEKL. The CDR3 length is 16 residues. CDR3 protein: CASSQDSADMNTEAFF. The CDR3 nucleotides read TGCGCCAGCAGCCAAGATTCCGCGGATATGAACACTGAAGCTTTCTTT.

J is TRBJ2-5 and V is TRBV5-1, with D perhaps TRBD2 (5 bases). V lost 1 base to trimming and J lost 3 bases, with 10 bases between them. There are 14 residues in the CDR3. Germline values: CDR1 SGHRS, CDR2 YFSETQ. CDR3 residues: CASSLPTNEETQYF. DNA for the CDR3: TGCGCCAGCAGCTTGCCGACTAACGAAGAGACCCAGTACTTC.

The chain links TRBV12-3 or TRBV12-4 to TRBJ2-7; D uncertain. The CDR3 is made up of 12 amino acids. Trimming pared 5 bases from V and 6 bases from J, leaving 11 bases between. The CDR3 protein is CASSIGAAEQYF. CDR3 coding DNA: TGTGCCAGCAGTATCGGTGCGGCCGAGCAGTACTTC.

The J gene is TRBJ1-5, the V gene TRBV3-1 (or the pseudogene TRBV3-2); no firm D call. CDR3 length equals 13 residues. Germline V gene sequence: CDR1 LGHDT, CDR2 YNNKEL (reference sequence). Trimming stripped 4 bases from V and 6 bases from J, with 10 bases between. The CDR3 coding sequence is TGTGCCAGCAGCCCCGTTGGGAGTCAGCCCCAGCATTTT. It translates to CASSPVGSQPQHF.

The V and J genes are TRBV5-1 and TRBJ1-1, with D uncertain. CDR1 and CDR2 from the germline V gene are SGHRS and YFSETQ. V lost 2 bases and J 3 bases, leaving 8 bases between the germline ends. This CDR3 region has 13 residues. CDR3 coding DNA: TGCGCCAGCAGCTTTCGGAGTGACACTGAAGCTTTCTTT. It specifies CASSFRSDTEAFF.

The rearrangement links TRBV4-1 to TRBJ1-1; D gene uncertain. Trimming pared 5 bases from V and 0 bases from J, leaving 10 bases between. The CDR3 length is 14 residues. Germline V CDR1 and CDR2: MGHRA, YSYEKL. The CDR3 sequence is CASSEGRLNTEAFF. CDR3 in DNA: TGCGCCAGCAGCGAAGGACGGCTGAACACTGAAGCTTTCTTT.

The gene calls are TRBV6-6 and TRBJ1-2; tentative D call: TRBD1 (5 bases). Germline CDR1 is MNHNY and CDR2 is SVGAGI (reference sequence). The CDR3 is made up of 11 amino acids. Trimming cost V 6 bases and J 5 bases, with 7 bases left between them. Here the CDR3 reads CASRQGYGYTF. In nucleotides, the CDR3 is TGTGCCAGCAGGCAGGGTTATGGCTACACCTTC.

The chain uses TRBV5-6 and TRBJ1-2; D remains unclear. CDR1 is SGHDT, CDR2 YYEEEE, per germline. The V end was cut by 2 bases, the J end by 2 bases, with 10 bases between. The CDR3 has 14 residues. The DNA of the CDR3 is TGTGCCAGCAGCTTAGGTAACAGCAACTATGGCTACACCTTC. Translated: CASSLGNSNYGYTF.

A word on this clone: This sample also contains other DNA sequences that code for the same CDR3. The rearrangement joins TRBV27 to TRBJ1-2, with D hard to call. This CDR3 spans 11 amino acids. Trimming shortened V by 6 bases and J by 5 bases, and 7 bases separated the two germline ends. Germline lookup yields CDR1 MNHEY and CDR2 SMNVEV (reference sequence). For the CDR3, the DNA is TGTGCCAGCAGCCCAGGTTATGGCTACACCTTC. This translates into CASSPGYGYTF.

The chain's CDR3 is CASSLWGYEQFF. The CDR3, as DNA: TGTGCCAGCAGTTTATGGGGGTATGAGCAGTTCTTC. The chain has TRBV12-3 or TRBV12-4 and TRBJ2-1; D may match TRBD1 or TRBD2 (5 bases each). Trimming took off 2 bases at V and 8 bases at J, with 7 bases between the two ends. The CDR3 extends over 12 amino acids.

As to this clone: Other nucleotide sequences from this sample produce the same CDR3. The chain links TRBV6-4 to TRBJ2-3, with 9 bases identical to TRBD2. CDR1 and CDR2 (germline): MRHNA, SNTAGT. Germline trimming cut 2 bases from V and 3 bases from J; bases unmatched to any gene: 0. The CDR3 has 14 residues. CDR3 protein: CASSDAGGTDTQYF. CDR3 coding DNA: TGTGCCAGCAGTGACGCGGGAGGGACAGATACGCAGTATTTT.

The chain has TRBV7-6 and TRBJ2-7; 11 nucleotides agree with TRBD2. The J segment lost 3 bases and the V segment lost 5 bases, leaving 12 bases of the junction unmatched. CDR1 SGHVS and CDR2 FNYEAQ come from the germline V gene. The CDR3 length is 17 residues. CDR3 region: CASSPLITSGSIYEQYF. In nucleotides, the CDR3 is TGTGCCAGCAGCCCGCTGATAACTAGCGGGAGTATCTACGAGCAGTACTTC. The whole variable domain, remainder taken from reference TRBV7-6 and TRBJ2-7, is GAGVSQSPRYKVTKRGQDVALRCDPISGHVSLYWYRQALGQGPEFLTYFNYEAQQDKSGLPNDRFSAERPEGSISTLTIQRTEQRDSAMYRCASSPLITSGSIYEQYFGPGTRLTVT.

The gene calls are TRBV29-1 and TRBJ1-1; 7 nucleotides match TRBD1. This CDR3 region has 11 residues. Trimming at V came to 7 bases and at J to 8 bases, leaving 7 bases not matched to a gene. Germline V CDR1 and CDR2: SQVTM, ANQGSEA. The CDR3 region has the DNA TGCAGCGAAGACAGGGACGGGGAAGCTTTCTTT. It encodes CSEDRDGEAFF.

The chain has TRBV7-9 and TRBJ1-2; possibly TRBD1 for D (5 bases). This CDR3 spans 13 amino acids. Germline values: CDR1 SEHNR, CDR2 FQNEAQ (reference sequence). The V end lost 5 bases, the J end lost 8 bases, and 15 bases lay between the germline ends. As DNA, the CDR3 is TGTGCCAGCAGCCTCCCGCCGACAGTAGGCTACACCTTC. Amino acids: CASSLPPTVGYTF. The full variable domain, rest sourced from reference TRBV7-9 and TRBJ1-2, is DTGVSQNPRHKITKRGQNVTFRCDPISEHNRLYWYRQTLGQGPEFLTYFQNEAQLEKSRLLSDRFSAERPKGSFSTLEIQRTEQGDSAMYLCASSLPPTVGYTFGSGTRLTVV.

In this sample, this clone turned up a few times. The chain links TRBV5-5 to TRBJ2-6, with a tentative D call TRBD1 (6 bases). CDR3 length: 17 amino acids. CDR1 is SGHKS, CDR2 YYEKEE, per germline (reference sequence). V dropped 1 base and J dropped 0 bases, with 11 bases sitting between them. As DNA, the CDR3 is TGTGCCAGCAGCTTGAAACAGGGCCTCTCTGGGGCCAACGTCCTGACTTTC. Translation gives CASSLKQGLSGANVLTF. Together with reference TRBV5-5 and TRBJ2-6, the CDR3 gives the full variable domain: DAGVTQSPTHLIKTRGQQVTLRCSPISGHKSVSWYQQVLGQGPQFIFQYYEKEERGRGNFPDRFSARQFPNYSSELNVNALLLGDSALYLCASSLKQGLSGANVLTFGAGSRLTVL.

V gene TRBV1 combines with J gene TRBJ2-7; the table's D call, TRBD2, has no DNA check behind it. TRBV1 is given as a pseudogene. This CDR3 is 12 amino acids long. CDR3 sequence reads: CTSSHLPYEQYF. Here the CDR3 DNA reads TGCACCAGCAGCCATCTCCCCTACGAGCAGTACTTC.

This clone is a singleton in its sample. The gene calls are TRBV2 and TRBJ1-5, with D possibly matching TRBD1 (5 bases). Germline V CDR1 and CDR2: SNHLY, FYNNEI. The CDR3 has 15 amino acids. V was shortened by 1 base and J by 0 bases, with 7 bases between the two germline ends. CDR3 bases: TGTGCCAGCAGTGAAGAACAGGTTAGCAATCAGCCCCAGCATTTT. Translating gives CASSEEQVSNQPQHF. Combining the CDR3 with reference TRBV2 and TRBJ1-5 gives the whole variable domain EPEVTQTPSHQVTQMGQEVILRCVPISNHLYFYWYRQILGQKVEFLVSFYNNEISEKSEIFDDQFSVERPDGSNFTLKIRSTKLEDSAMYFCASSEEQVSNQPQHFGDGTRLSIL.

V is TRBV7-6 and J is TRBJ2-1, with 8 nucleotides matching TRBD2. The V segment lost 5 bases and the J segment 0 bases; nucleotides outside the gene matches: 9. Per germline, CDR1 SGHVS and CDR2 FNYEAQ. CDR3 size: 17 residues. The CDR3: CASSRPEGLGSYNEQFF. In DNA form, the CDR3 reads TGTGCCAGCAGCCGACCGGAGGGACTAGGCTCCTACAATGAGCAGTTCTTC.

CDR3 nucleotides: TGTGCCAGTACCCAAGGGCCGGGACAGAGCTCCTATAATTCACCCCTCCACTTT. Translation: CASTQGPGQSSYNSPLHF. V and J are TRBV19 and TRBJ1-6; TRBD1 agrees at 7 bases. V trimming: 7 bases; J trimming: 0 bases; junction bases outside the gene matches: 12. This CDR3 comprises 18 residues. The germline V gene has CDR1 LNHDA and CDR2 SQIVND (reference sequence).